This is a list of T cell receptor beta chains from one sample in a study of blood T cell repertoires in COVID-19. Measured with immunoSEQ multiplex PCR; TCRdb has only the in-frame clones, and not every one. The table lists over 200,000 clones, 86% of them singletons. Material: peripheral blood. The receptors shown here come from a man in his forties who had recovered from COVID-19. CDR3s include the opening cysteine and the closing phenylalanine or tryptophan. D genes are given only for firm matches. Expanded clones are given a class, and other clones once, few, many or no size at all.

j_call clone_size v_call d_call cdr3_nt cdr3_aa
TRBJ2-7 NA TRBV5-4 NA TGTGCCAGCAGCTTTTGGGGCGGGACCTACGAGCAGTACTTC CASSFWGGTYEQYF
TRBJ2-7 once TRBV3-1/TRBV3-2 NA TGTGCCAGATGGAGGGTACAAGACAGATCCTACGAGCAGTACTTC CARWRVQDRSYEQYF
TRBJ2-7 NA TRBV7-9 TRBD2 TGTGCCAGCAGCTCGCTAGCGGGAGCCCTCGAGCAGTACTTC CASSSLAGALEQYF
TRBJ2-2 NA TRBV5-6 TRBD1 TGTGCCAGCAGCTTATATGACAGGGACAGGGAGCTGTTTTTT CASSLYDRDRELFF
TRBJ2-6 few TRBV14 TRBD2 TGTGCCAGCAGCCCATTAGGGCGGGGGGCGCCTACCTCTGGGGCCAACGTCCTGACTTTC CASSPLGRGAPTSGANVLTF
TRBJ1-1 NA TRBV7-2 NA TGTGCCAGCAGCCGCGGGGGGATGGCCACTGAAGCTTTCTTT CASSRGGMATEAFF
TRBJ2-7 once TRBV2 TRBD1 TGTGCCAGCAGTGACCCAGGGGGCGTACGAACCTACAAGCAGTACTTC CASSDPGGVRTYKQYF
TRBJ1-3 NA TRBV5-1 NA TGCGCCAGCAGCCCTATGAGACAGGCCTCTGGAAACACCATATATTTT CASSPMRQASGNTIYF
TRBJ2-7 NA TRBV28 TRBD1 TGTGCCAGCAGCCCCGGGACAGGCTCCTCCTACGAGCAGTACTTC CASSPGTGSSYEQYF
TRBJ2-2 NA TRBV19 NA TGTGCCAGTAGTATAGGTCTCAGAAACACCGGGGAGCTGTTTTTT CASSIGLRNTGELFF
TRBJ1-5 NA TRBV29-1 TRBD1 TGCAGCGTTAACACAGGGGGGAATCAGCCCCAGCATTTT CSVNTGGNQPQHF
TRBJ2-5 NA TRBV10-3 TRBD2 TGTGCCATCAGTGAGGGACTAGCGGGGGGCTTGCAGGAGACCCAGTACTTC CAISEGLAGGLQETQYF
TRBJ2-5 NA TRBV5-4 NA TGTGCCAGCAGCTCACACCGAGGTGATGTTGAGACCCAGTACTTC CASSSHRGDVETQYF
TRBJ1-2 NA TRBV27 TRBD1 TGTGCCAGCAGTTCCCCGATACAGGGGGTTAGGGGCTACACCTTC CASSSPIQGVRGYTF
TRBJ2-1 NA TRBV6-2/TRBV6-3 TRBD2 TGTGCCAGCAGTTACGGGGGACTAAACAATGAGCAGTTCTTC CASSYGGLNNEQFF
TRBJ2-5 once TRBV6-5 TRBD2 TGTGCCAGCAGCGGGGGGACTTGGGAGACCCAGTACTTC CASSGGTWETQYF
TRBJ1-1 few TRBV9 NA TGTGCCAGCAGCCTCTCCAACACTGAAGCTTTCTTT CASSLSNTEAFF
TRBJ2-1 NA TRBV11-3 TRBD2 TGTGCCAGCAGCTTAGACGGACTAGCGGGGCGGAATGAGCAGTTCTTC CASSLDGLAGRNEQFF
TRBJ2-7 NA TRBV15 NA TGTGCCACCAGCAGCGGTGGGAGTAGTCCCTACGAGCAGTACTTC CATSSGGSSPYEQYF
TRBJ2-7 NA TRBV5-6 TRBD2 TGTGCCAGCAGTATGGGGGGGAGCTACGAGCAGTACTTC CASSMGGSYEQYF
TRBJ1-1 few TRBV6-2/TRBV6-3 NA TGTGCCAGCAGTTTTGAGGGGGTCACTGAAGCTTTCTTT CASSFEGVTEAFF
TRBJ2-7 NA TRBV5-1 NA TGCGCCAGCAGCTTGGGGGAGGAGACGAGCAAATACGAGCAGTACTTC CASSLGEETSKYEQYF
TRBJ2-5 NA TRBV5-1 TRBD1 TGCGCCAGCAGCTCGCAGGGGGCAATGGAGACCCAGTACTTC CASSSQGAMETQYF
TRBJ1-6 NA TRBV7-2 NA TGTGCCAGCAGCTCACGCCGGAGCTCCTATAATTCACCCCTCCACTTT CASSSRRSSYNSPLHF
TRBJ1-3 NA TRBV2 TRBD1 TGTGCCAGCAGGCCACGGGACAGGGCAAACACCATATATTTT CASRPRDRANTIYF
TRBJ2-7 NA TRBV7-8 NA TGTGCCAGCAGCTTTACGGGGGAATTGGCGGGGCAGTACTTC CASSFTGELAGQYF
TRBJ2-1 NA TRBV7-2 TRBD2 TGTGCCAGCAGCTCTCTAGCGGGAGGGCCAGGGCTCCTCAATGAGCAGTTCTTC CASSSLAGGPGLLNEQFF
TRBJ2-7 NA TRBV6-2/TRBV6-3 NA TGTGCCAGCAGCTTCCACTCCTACGAGCAGTACTTC CASSFHSYEQYF
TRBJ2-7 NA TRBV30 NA TGTGCCTGGAGTCCGACAGTATACGAGCAGTACTTC CAWSPTVYEQYF
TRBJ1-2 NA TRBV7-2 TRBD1 TGTGCCAGCAGCCCCGGACAGGGGGAGGCTTTTAACTATGGCTACACCTTC CASSPGQGEAFNYGYTF
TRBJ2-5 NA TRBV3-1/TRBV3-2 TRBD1 TGTGCCAGCAGCAGGCGACAGGGTGGGGGGACCCAGTACTTC CASSRRQGGGTQYF
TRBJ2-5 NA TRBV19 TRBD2 TGTGCCAGTAGTATTGGAACTAGCGGGAGTGAGACCCAGTACTTC CASSIGTSGSETQYF
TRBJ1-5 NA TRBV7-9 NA TGTGCCAGCAGCTTAGCGGGACTCGGGGGCAATCAGCCCCAGCATTTT CASSLAGLGGNQPQHF
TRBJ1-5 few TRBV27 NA TGTGCCAGCAGTTTTAGTAGCAATCAGCCCCAGCATTTT CASSFSSNQPQHF
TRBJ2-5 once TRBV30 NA TGTGCCTGGAGTAACGGCCAAGAGACCCAGTACTTC CAWSNGQETQYF
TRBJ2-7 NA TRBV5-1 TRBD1 TGCGCCAGCAGCGGACAGACAGGGAGTGGTACCTACGAGCAGTACTTC CASSGQTGSGTYEQYF
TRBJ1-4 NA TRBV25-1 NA TGTGCCAGCAGTGATGGGAGGCAGGGTGGAAAACTGTTTTTT CASSDGRQGGKLFF
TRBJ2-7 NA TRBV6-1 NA TGTGCCAGCAGTGGATCGGACACATTCCTCTCCTACGAGCAGTACTTC CASSGSDTFLSYEQYF
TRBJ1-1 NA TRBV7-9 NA TGTGCCAGCAGCGGCAAGACAGGAATGAACACTGAAGCTTTCTTT CASSGKTGMNTEAFF
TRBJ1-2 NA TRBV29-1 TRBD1 TGCAGCGTTGCGGCGCCGGGACAGCTATCCTATGGCTACACCTTC CSVAAPGQLSYGYTF